A selection of T cell receptor beta chains follows, all from one sample in a study of Ad26.COV2.S vaccination and SARS-CoV-2 variants. Sequencing used immunoSEQ multiplex PCR; TCRdb keeps in-frame clones, though not all of them. The table includes about 680,000 clones, 80% to 90% detected once. Sequenced here: peripheral blood, sampled in a trial of Ad26.COV2.S vaccine versus placebo. These receptors were obtained from a person aged 18-60 years who received the Ad26.COV2.S COVID-19 vaccine or a placebo. The CDR3 runs from the conserved cysteine through the conserved F or W. The D gene is left open where the match is weak. Size is omitted from some rows. Given values are once, few, many or a class for expanded clones.

size | J | D | V | length | CDR3 | DNA
. | TRBJ2-5 | TRBD2 | TRBV3-1/TRBV3-2 | 16 | CASSQDQAGGGETQYF | TGTGCCAGCAGCCAAGATCAAGCGGGGGGCGGGGAGACCCAGTACTTC
. | TRBJ1-2 | TRBD1 | TRBV3-1/TRBV3-2 | 14 | CASSQLGQDYGYTF | TGTGCCAGCAGCCAGCTAGGACAGGACTATGGCTACACCTTC
. | TRBJ1-2 | . | TRBV12-3/TRBV12-4 | 13 | CASRRSSNYGYTF | TGTGCCAGCCGCCGTTCGTCTAACTATGGCTACACCTTC
once | TRBJ1-6 | . | TRBV12-3/TRBV12-4 | 12 | CASSLGNSPLHF | TGTGCCAGCAGTTTGGGCAATTCACCCCTCCACTTT
. | TRBJ2-3 | . | TRBV6-9 | 12 | CASSSPQDTQYF | TGTGCCAGCAGTTCCCCTCAAGATACGCAGTATTTT
. | TRBJ2-7 | . | TRBV7-9 | 15 | CASSSTGNSRDEQYF | TGTGCCAGCAGCTCGACAGGAAACAGCAGGGACGAGCAGTACTTC
once | TRBJ2-7 | . | TRBV14 | 12 | CASSQDWYEQYF | TGTGCCAGCAGCCAAGACTGGTACGAGCAGTACTTC
. | TRBJ1-5 | TRBD1 | TRBV2 | 15 | CASSGGQGAYQPQHF | TGTGCCAGCAGTGGAGGACAGGGGGCATATCAGCCCCAGCATTTT
once | TRBJ2-7 | . | TRBV12-2 | 16 | CASRLFQTSGNHEQYF | TGTGCAAGTCGCTTATTCCAGACTAGCGGGAATCACGAGCAGTACTTC
. | TRBJ2-1 | . | TRBV30 | 15 | CAWSVTGGVYNEQFF | TGTGCCTGGAGTGTCACGGGGGGCGTATACAATGAGCAGTTCTTC
. | TRBJ1-1 | . | TRBV4-2 | 14 | CASSQLDRDTEAFF | TGTGCCAGCAGCCAACTTGACCGGGACACTGAAGCTTTCTTT
. | TRBJ2-3 | TRBD2 | TRBV5-4 | 16 | CASSPGSAGGTDTQYF | TGTGCCAGCAGCCCAGGGTCGGCGGGGGGGACAGATACGCAGTATTTT
once | TRBJ2-7 | TRBD2 | TRBV9 | 15 | CASSVASSGSYEQYF | TGTGCCAGCAGCGTAGCGTCTAGCGGCTCCTACGAGCAGTACTTC
. | TRBJ1-3 | . | TRBV7-6 | 13 | CASSRDFGNTIYF | TGTGCCAGCAGCCGGGACTTCGGAAACACCATATATTTT
. | TRBJ2-1 | . | TRBV4-2 | 15 | CASSQWPGTGDEQFF | TGTGCCAGCAGCCAGTGGCCCGGGACGGGGGATGAGCAGTTCTTC
. | TRBJ1-5 | . | TRBV6-2/TRBV6-3 | 15 | CASSQRGFSNQPQHF | TGTGCCAGCAGTCAAAGGGGGTTCTCCAATCAGCCCCAGCATTTT
. | TRBJ1-1 | TRBD1 | TRBV7-7 | 13 | CASSQDRGTEAFF | TGTGCCAGCAGCCAAGACAGGGGGACTGAAGCTTTCTTT
. | TRBJ2-3 | . | TRBV27 | 13 | CAAAFRGGDTQYF | TGTGCGGCGGCGTTTCGGGGAGGAGATACGCAGTATTTT
. | TRBJ1-5 | . | TRBV27 | 13 | CASSDGANQPQHF | TGTGCCAGCAGTGACGGAGCCAATCAGCCCCAGCATTTT
once | TRBJ2-1 | . | TRBV9 | 14 | CASSGDFLGNEQFF | TGTGCCAGCAGCGGGGACTTCCTAGGGAATGAGCAGTTCTTC
. | TRBJ1-5 | . | TRBV11-2 | 15 | CASSLDRQGNQPQHF | TGTGCCAGCAGCTTAGACAGGCAGGGGAATCAGCCCCAGCATTTT
. | TRBJ1-6 | . | TRBV18 | 15 | CASSAGSPMGSPLHF | TGTGCCAGCTCAGCAGGGTCCCCGATGGGGTCACCCCTCCACTTT
. | TRBJ2-5 | . | TRBV6-1 | 20 | CASSEGPDPQAGGNGETQYF | TGTGCCAGCAGTGAAGGACCCGACCCCCAGGCAGGGGGGAACGGAGAGACCCAGTACTTC
. | TRBJ2-7 | TRBD1 | TRBV3-1/TRBV3-2 | 14 | CASSPPGQGLEQYF | TGTGCCAGCAGCCCACCGGGACAGGGGCTCGAGCAGTACTTC
few | TRBJ1-5 | . | TRBV2 | 15 | CASSEGGEGHQPQHF | TGTGCCAGCAGTGAGGGGGGGGAGGGGCATCAGCCCCAGCATTTT
. | TRBJ1-1 | . | TRBV29-1 | 12 | CSVEGAFTEAFF | TGCAGCGTTGAGGGGGCGTTCACTGAAGCTTTCTTT
. | TRBJ2-3 | . | TRBV4-3 | 15 | CASSQDIASTDTQYF | TGCGCCAGCAGCCAAGATATTGCCAGCACAGATACGCAGTATTTT
. | TRBJ2-1 | . | TRBV4-2 | 15 | CASSRSEGGINEQFF | TGTGCCAGCAGCCGAAGCGAGGGGGGGATAAATGAGCAGTTCTTC
once | TRBJ2-7 | . | TRBV5-1 | 14 | CASSSPPTLYEQYF | TGCGCCAGCAGCTCTCCCCCAACTTTATACGAGCAGTACTTC
. | TRBJ1-1 | . | TRBV24-1 | 13 | CATSESKSTEAFF | TGTGCCACCAGTGAGTCTAAGAGCACTGAAGCTTTCTTT
. | TRBJ1-4 | TRBD1 | TRBV18 | 16 | CASSPFTGATNEKLFF | TGTGCCAGCTCACCTTTCACAGGGGCCACTAATGAAAAACTGTTTTTT
. | TRBJ1-5 | . | TRBV16 | 15 | CASSANRGENQPQHF | TGTGCCAGCAGCGCGAATCGGGGGGAAAATCAGCCCCAGCATTTT
. | TRBJ2-1 | TRBD1 | TRBV6-5 | 14 | CASRGQGPYNEQFF | TGTGCCAGCCGGGGACAGGGCCCCTACAATGAGCAGTTCTTC
. | TRBJ2-7 | . | TRBV9 | 16 | CASSVGGQAISYEQYF | TGTGCCAGCAGCGTAGGAGGGCAAGCGATATCCTACGAGCAGTACTTC
. | TRBJ2-5 | . | TRBV6-6 | 16 | CASSYPPQGLGETQYF | TGTGCCAGCAGTTACCCTCCACAGGGTCTAGGGGAGACCCAGTACTTC
few | TRBJ1-2 | TRBD1 | TRBV6-6 | 14 | CASRLTGGIYGYTF | TGTGCCAGCAGACTGACAGGGGGCATCTATGGCTACACCTTC
. | TRBJ2-3 | . | TRBV5-4 | 15 | CASSLISSATDTQYF | TGTGCCAGCAGCTTGATATCCAGCGCCACAGATACGCAGTATTTT
. | TRBJ1-5 | . | TRBV6-1 | 14 | CASSDGGGSQPQHF | TGTGCCAGCAGTGATGGGGGCGGGAGTCAGCCCCAGCATTTT
. | TRBJ1-3 | . | TRBV5-4 | 14 | CASSFPGAGNTIYF | TGTGCCAGCAGCTTCCCAGGGGCTGGAAACACCATATATTTT
. | TRBJ2-5 | . | TRBV6-5 | 13 | CASSPGVHGTQYF | TGTGCCAGCAGTCCCGGGGTGCATGGGACCCAGTACTTC
. | TRBJ2-1 | TRBD2 | TRBV15 | 16 | CATSSGRSGGYNEQFF | TGTGCCACCAGCAGCGGCCGGAGCGGGGGTTACAATGAGCAGTTCTTC
. | TRBJ2-5 | . | TRBV2 | 15 | CASSELARYQETQYF | TGTGCCAGCAGTGAACTAGCGCGGTACCAAGAGACCCAGTACTTC
. | TRBJ2-3 | . | TRBV11-2 | 15 | CASSLGTPSTDTQYF | TGTGCCAGCAGCTTAGGGACACCAAGCACAGATACGCAGTATTTT
. | TRBJ2-5 | TRBD2 | TRBV3-1/TRBV3-2 | 16 | CASSQSLVAGQETQYF | TGTGCCAGCAGCCAAAGCCTAGTAGCGGGCCAAGAGACCCAGTACTTC
. | TRBJ2-2 | TRBD2 | TRBV6-4 | 16 | CASSDGTSADTGELFF | TGTGCCAGCAGTGACGGGACTAGTGCGGACACCGGGGAGCTGTTTTTT